The present T cell receptor beta chain was sequenced within a study of blood T cell repertoires in COVID-19. Study information: Donors in the United States, Italy and Spain gave samples during acute or convalescent COVID-19. From T cells, B-cell-depleted T cells, or PBMCs came the material, which was cDNA or gDNA.

As handled by the study authors: Nucleated cell number was recorded as an estimate derived from reference gene primer amplification. Produced via immunoSEQ multiplex PCR; TCRdb's table is partial and in-frame only. V, J and clone size are taken as reported in that table, and D and trimming were inferred from the DNA itself. The sample lists 95,000 to 120,000 clones; 80% to 90% were seen once. This CDR3 comprises 15 residues. The germline gives CDR1 SGDLS, CDR2 YYNGEE. The V end was cut by 0 bases, the J end by 0 bases, with 9 bases between. This chain links TRBV9 with TRBJ1-2, with D possibly being TRBD1 (5 bases). The sequence derives from a human donor in a cohort sampled during active COVID-19. The sample comprised peripheral blood. The CDR3 sequence: CASSVEWGPNYGYTF. For the CDR3, the DNA is TGTGCCAGCAGCGTAGAATGGGGCCCTAACTATGGCTACACCTTC.